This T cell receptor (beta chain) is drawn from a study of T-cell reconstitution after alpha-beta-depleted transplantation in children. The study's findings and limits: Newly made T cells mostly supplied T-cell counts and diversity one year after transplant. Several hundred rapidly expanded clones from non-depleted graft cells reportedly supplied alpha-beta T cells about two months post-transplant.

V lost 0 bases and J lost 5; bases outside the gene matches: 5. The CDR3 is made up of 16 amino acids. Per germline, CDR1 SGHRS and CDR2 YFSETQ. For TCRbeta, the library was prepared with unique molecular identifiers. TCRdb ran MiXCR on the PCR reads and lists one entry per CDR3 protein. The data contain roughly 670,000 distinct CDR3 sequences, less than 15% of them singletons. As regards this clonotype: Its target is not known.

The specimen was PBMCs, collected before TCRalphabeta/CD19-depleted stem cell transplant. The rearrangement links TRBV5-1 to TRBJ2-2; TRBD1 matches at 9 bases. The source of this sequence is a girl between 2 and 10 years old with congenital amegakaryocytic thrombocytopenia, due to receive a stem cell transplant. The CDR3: CASSLVVGTGTGELFF. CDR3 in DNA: TGCGCCAGCAGCTTGGTTGTTGGGACAGGGACCGGGGAGCTGTTTTTT.